This T cell receptor (beta chain) was obtained from a study of tumor-infiltrating lymphocytes in localized non-small cell lung cancer. Across the whole study: From each patient, both tumor and uninvolved lung, non-adjacent to tumor, were sampled. Study-level results: Higher tumor T cell infiltration than in uninvolved lung was supported by TCRbeta sequencing.

Assay: immunoSEQ multiplex PCR; the TCRdb copy retains only in-frame clones and omits some. The top ten clones hold around 17% of a sample with 10,000 to 15,000 clones, more than 75% of them seen once. On this clone: Antigen unknown.

The germline V gene encodes CDR1 MGHRA and CDR2 YSYEKL. The CDR3 is 15 amino acids. V was clipped by 4 bases and J by 4 bases; unmatched bases: 6. This chain connects TRBV4-1 to TRBJ1-2, with 10 bases fitting TRBD1. Sequenced sample: uninvolved lung tissue not adjacent to the tumor. The receptor's source is a human donor with non-small cell lung cancer. The CDR3 coding sequence is TGCGCCAGCAGCCGAGGGACAGGGGAGTTCTATGGCTACACCTTC. Protein sequence: CASSRGTGEFYGYTF.